Listed below are T cell receptor beta chains from one sample, sequenced in a study of cytomegalovirus exposure and HLA in healthy donors. Here immunoSEQ multiplex PCR was the method, and the copy in TCRdb shows in-frame clones only, minus some. The profile shows 200,000 or so clones, around 84% of them singletons. Source material: PBMCs. Every receptor here comes from a woman in her 30s in good health and CMV-seropositive. Each CDR3 is given with its conserved first and last residue. The D gene is left open where the match is weak. Clone size is shown for a subset of rows, as once, few, many or a class of expanded clone.

D	V	J	size	CDR3	DNA
-	TRBV2	TRBJ1-5	once	CASSEGGLWQPQHF	TGTGCCAGCAGTGAGGGGGGGCTTTGGCAGCCCCAGCATTTT
-	TRBV7-9	TRBJ2-5	-	CASSQDSQETQYF	TGTGCCAGCAGCCAAGACTCCCAAGAGACCCAGTACTTC
-	TRBV6-5	TRBJ2-7	-	CASSFRRTGDRYEQYF	TGTGCCAGCAGTTTCCGCAGGACGGGAGACCGCTACGAGCAGTACTTC
-	TRBV4-1	TRBJ2-7	-	CASSQSRISRVDEQYF	TGCGCCAGCAGCCAGAGTAGGATTAGTCGGGTAGACGAGCAGTACTTC
-	TRBV6-5	TRBJ2-5	-	CASSKNRDQETQYF	TGTGCCAGCAGTAAAAACAGGGACCAAGAGACCCAGTACTTC
-	TRBV30	TRBJ2-1	few	CAWSQDSEQFF	TGTGCCTGGAGTCAAGATAGTGAGCAGTTCTTC
-	TRBV30	TRBJ1-1	-	CAWSHGIRDTEAFF	TGTGCCTGGAGCCACGGAATTCGGGACACTGAAGCTTTCTTT
TRBD1	TRBV9	TRBJ2-7	once	CASSPSTGSYEQYF	TGTGCCAGCAGCCCATCGACAGGGAGCTACGAGCAGTACTTC
TRBD1	TRBV10-2	TRBJ2-7	-	CASSRDRDYEQYF	TGCGCCAGCAGTCGGGACAGGGACTACGAGCAGTACTTC
-	TRBV5-1	TRBJ2-7	-	CASSRDRTYEQYF	TGCGCCAGCAGCAGAGACAGGACCTACGAGCAGTACTTC
TRBD2	TRBV7-9	TRBJ2-1	-	CASSRTSGRANEQFF	TGTGCCAGCAGCCGAACTAGCGGGAGGGCCAATGAGCAGTTCTTC
-	TRBV27	TRBJ2-6	-	CASSLFFSGANVLTF	TGTGCCAGCAGTTTATTCTTCTCTGGGGCCAACGTCCTGACTTTC
-	TRBV19	TRBJ1-1	once	CASSGTTWRTEAFF	TGTGCCAGTAGTGGAACGACTTGGAGGACTGAAGCTTTCTTT
-	TRBV29-1	TRBJ2-2	-	CSVEGVGKLFF	TGCAGCGTTGAAGGGGTGGGCAAGCTGTTTTTT
-	TRBV5-1	TRBJ2-7	-	CASSFAPPGNEQYF	TGCGCCAGCAGCTTCGCCCCCCCAGGGAACGAGCAGTACTTC
TRBD1	TRBV27	TRBJ1-2	-	CASSSVTGRQSHYGYTF	TGTGCCAGCAGTTCGGTGACAGGGCGTCAATCTCACTATGGCTACACCTTC
-	TRBV19	TRBJ1-2	few	CASTGTLYGYTF	TGTGCCAGTACAGGGACACTCTATGGCTACACCTTC
-	TRBV5-4	TRBJ2-1	-	CASSLASGTRNEQFF	TGTGCCAGCAGCTTGGCCAGTGGGACTCGGAATGAGCAGTTCTTC
-	TRBV19	TRBJ2-7	-	CASSSSLDSLYEQYF	TGTGCCAGTAGTTCCTCTCTGGACAGCCTCTACGAGCAGTACTTC
TRBD1	TRBV29-1	TRBJ2-3	-	CPRQGKCRGTDTQYF	TGCCCTCGACAGGGAAAGTGCCGCGGCACAGATACGCAGTATTTT
-	TRBV6-5	TRBJ2-5	-	CASSYSQGGAQYF	TGTGCCAGCAGTTACTCCCAGGGGGGAGCCCAGTACTTC
TRBD1	TRBV19	TRBJ2-7	-	CASSSAGTGSYEQYF	TGTGCCAGTAGTAGCGCCGGGACAGGCTCCTACGAGCAGTACTTC
TRBD1	TRBV27	TRBJ2-1	-	CASSLGQNAYNEQFF	TGTGCCAGCAGTTTGGGACAGAACGCGTACAATGAGCAGTTCTTC
TRBD1	TRBV27	TRBJ2-1	-	CASSAQGSGNEQFF	TGTGCCAGCAGTGCACAGGGGTCTGGGAATGAGCAGTTCTTC
-	TRBV10-3	TRBJ2-7	-	CAISESEAGISYEQYF	TGTGCCATCAGTGAGTCGGAGGCGGGAATCTCCTACGAGCAGTACTTC
-	TRBV6-5	TRBJ1-3	-	CASSRSTGSGNTIYF	TGTGCCAGCAGTAGATCGACAGGCTCTGGAAACACCATATATTTT
TRBD2	TRBV27	TRBJ2-6	-	CASSTPGGSLLGANVLTF	TGTGCCAGCAGTACTCCCGGCGGGAGTTTGCTTGGGGCCAACGTCCTGACTTTC
-	TRBV18	TRBJ2-1	-	CASSLPSSYNEQFF	TGTGCCAGCTCACTACCGAGCTCCTACAATGAGCAGTTCTTC
-	TRBV28	TRBJ1-2	-	CASYTGYGYTF	TGTGCCAGCTATACAGGGTATGGCTACACCTTC
-	TRBV28	TRBJ1-4	-	CASSPGVEKLFF	TGTGCCAGCAGCCCCGGGGTTGAAAAACTGTTTTTT
-	TRBV10-3	TRBJ2-1	-	CAISDRGQYNEQFF	TGTGCCATCAGTGACAGGGGACAATACAATGAGCAGTTCTTC
TRBD2	TRBV5-1	TRBJ2-2	-	CASKIPRGRAGNTGELFF	TGCGCCAGCAAGATCCCCCGCGGGAGGGCAGGGAACACCGGGGAGCTGTTTTTT
TRBD2	TRBV7-3	TRBJ2-1	-	CASNMGLAGGNEQFF	TGTGCCAGCAACATGGGACTAGCGGGAGGCAATGAGCAGTTCTTC
-	TRBV7-8	TRBJ1-1	few	CASSSDRNTEAFF	TGTGCCAGCAGCTCTGACAGGAACACTGAAGCTTTCTTT
-	TRBV5-1	TRBJ2-7	-	CASSLTSFYEQYF	TGCGCCAGCAGTCTGACTAGTTTTTACGAGCAGTACTTC
-	TRBV7-9	TRBJ1-1	few	CASSLQENTEAFF	TGTGCCAGCAGCTTACAGGAGAACACTGAAGCTTTCTTT
-	TRBV29-1	TRBJ1-1	-	CSVGGGMTPEAFF	TGCAGCGTTGGGGGAGGGATGACTCCGGAAGCTTTCTTT
-	TRBV27	TRBJ1-2	-	CASRPSTDGGNYGYTF	TGTGCCAGCAGGCCTTCGACGGACGGAGGAAACTATGGCTACACCTTC
-	TRBV7-9	TRBJ2-2	-	CASSFGQRANTGELFF	TGTGCCAGCAGCTTTGGACAGAGGGCGAACACCGGGGAGCTGTTTTTT
-	TRBV18	TRBJ2-7	-	CASSRSTDYYEQYF	TGTGCCAGCTCACGGAGCACGGACTACTACGAGCAGTACTTC
TRBD2	TRBV7-6	TRBJ2-3	-	CASSPGLAGPLDTQYF	TGTGCCAGCAGCCCGGGACTAGCGGGACCCTTAGATACGCAGTATTTT
-	TRBV4-2	TRBJ2-1	-	CASSRSARNDEQFF	TGTGCCAGCAGCCGTAGCGCTAGAAACGATGAGCAGTTCTTC
-	TRBV4-1	TRBJ2-1	-	CASSQDLPGFAFSSYNEQFF	TGCGCCAGCAGCCAAGATCTCCCGGGATTTGCTTTTAGCTCCTACAATGAGCAGTTCTTC
-	TRBV28	TRBJ1-3	few	CASSPGGEGNTIYF	TGTGCCAGCAGCCCCGGGGGAGAGGGAAACACCATATATTTT
TRBD2	TRBV7-2	TRBJ2-1	-	CASSLQGSRLAGGKQFF	TGTGCCAGCAGCCTCCAGGGGTCGAGACTAGCGGGAGGAAAGCAGTTCTTC
-	TRBV28	TRBJ1-2	-	CASSSGDGYTF	TGTGCCAGCAGTTCAGGGGATGGCTACACCTTC
TRBD2	TRBV28	TRBJ2-7	-	CASSVSGTSYEQYF	TGTGCCAGCAGTGTCAGCGGGACCTCCTACGAGCAGTACTTC
-	TRBV28	TRBJ1-5	-	CASSLVQVVQPQHF	TGTGCCAGCAGTTTGGTCCAGGTAGTTCAGCCCCAGCATTTT
-	TRBV6-1	TRBJ2-1	-	CASLQGYNEQFF	TGTGCCAGCCTACAGGGTTACAATGAGCAGTTCTTC
TRBD2	TRBV7-2	TRBJ2-2	-	CASSPWTSGDNTGELFF	TGTGCCAGCAGCCCCTGGACTAGCGGAGATAACACCGGGGAGCTGTTTTTT
TRBD2	TRBV5-1	TRBJ2-3	-	CASSNRETSGPDTQYF	TGCGCCAGCAGCAACCGGGAGACTAGCGGCCCAGATACGCAGTATTTT
TRBD2	TRBV28	TRBJ2-7	-	CASSLSTSGRYEQYF	TGTGCCAGCAGTTTATCAACTAGCGGGAGGTACGAGCAGTACTTC
TRBD1	TRBV11-2	TRBJ1-5	-	CASSSEGAGNQPQHF	TGTGCCAGCAGCTCAGAGGGGGCTGGCAATCAGCCCCAGCATTTT
TRBD1	TRBV6-4	TRBJ1-1	-	CASSEGQGAGDTEAFF	TGTGCCAGCAGTGAGGGACAGGGGGCTGGAGACACTGAAGCTTTCTTT